This is a list of T cell receptor beta chains from one sample in a study of OX40 agonist ivuxolimab in advanced cancers. Sequencing used immunoSEQ multiplex PCR; TCRdb keeps in-frame clones, though not all of them. The table shows tens of thousands of clones, with approximately 80% occurring only once. Sequencing was performed on CD4+ or CD8+ T cells sorted from blood, taken in a trial of the OX40 agonist ivuxolimab. All receptors derive from an adult with an advanced solid tumor such as melanoma, head and neck, liver or kidney cancer. Each CDR3 is given with its conserved first and last residue. Fields, in order: J gene, D gene, clone size, V gene, CDR3 DNA, CDR3 protein. D genes are given only for firm matches. The size of a clone is reported for some rows only, either as once, few or many, or as a class for expanded clones.

TRBJ2-2	TRBD2	.	TRBV7-3	TGTGCCAGCAGCTCCCAGACTAGCGGGGGCACCGGGGAGCTGTTTTTT	CASSSQTSGGTGELFF
TRBJ2-5	.	once	TRBV7-9	TGTGCCAGCAGCTTAAGTCACCCAGCTAGGGTGTGGGAGACCCAGTACTTC	CASSLSHPARVWETQYF
TRBJ2-7	.	.	TRBV18	TGTGCCAGCTCACAGGGGGCCTACGAGCAGTACTTC	CASSQGAYEQYF
TRBJ2-6	TRBD1	.	TRBV4-2	TGTGCCAGCAGCCAAGTATCAGGGGGCTTTGGGGCCAACGTCCTGACTTTC	CASSQVSGGFGANVLTF
TRBJ2-1	.	once	TRBV5-1	TGCGCCAGCAGCTTAGGGCCAGCGGACCCCTACAATGAGCAGTTCTTC	CASSLGPADPYNEQFF
TRBJ1-1	.	.	TRBV5-5	TGTGCCAGCAGCTTTACGGGGCTGAACACTGAAGCTTTCTTT	CASSFTGLNTEAFF
TRBJ1-1	.	.	TRBV5-4	TGTGCCAGCAGTCCTGGGGCACGGGCGAACACTGAAGCTTTCTTT	CASSPGARANTEAFF
TRBJ1-3	.	.	TRBV5-1	TGCGCCAGCGCGGATCGGGGGGCCGCTGGAAACACCATATATTTT	CASADRGAAGNTIYF
TRBJ2-1	.	.	TRBV9	TGTGCCAGCAGCGTGGGGGTCAGCTCCTACAATGAGCAGTTCTTC	CASSVGVSSYNEQFF
TRBJ2-3	.	.	TRBV7-8	TGTGCCAGCAGCCCCGGTTCAGGGATATTCACAGATACGCAGTATTTT	CASSPGSGIFTDTQYF
TRBJ2-3	TRBD1	.	TRBV5-1	TGCGCCAGCAGACCCGGGACAGGGGGTACAAATACGCAGTATTTT	CASRPGTGGTNTQYF
TRBJ1-4	.	.	TRBV7-2	TGTGCCAGCAGCTCATACAGGGAAAAGAATGAAAAACTGTTTTTT	CASSSYREKNEKLFF
TRBJ1-1	.	.	TRBV5-1	TGCGCCAGCAGCTACGACACTAACACTGAAGCTTTCTTT	CASSYDTNTEAFF
TRBJ1-5	.	few	TRBV19	TGTGCCAGTATCAGAACTCCGGGACAAAATCAGCCCCAGCATTTT	CASIRTPGQNQPQHF
TRBJ1-2	.	.	TRBV29-1	TGCAGCGTTTTAGGCTCGTCACTCAGGGCTGGCTACACCTTC	CSVLGSSLRAGYTF
TRBJ1-6	.	.	TRBV5-4	TGTGCCAGCAGCTGGGACACAAGAAATTCACCCCTCCACTTT	CASSWDTRNSPLHF
TRBJ2-7	.	few	TRBV2	TGTGCCAGCAGTGAACGAAACCTGAAAGACGCGGGCGAGCAGTACTTC	CASSERNLKDAGEQYF
TRBJ2-1	TRBD2	.	TRBV9	TGTGCCAGCAGCGTTACTAGCGGGGGCGATGAGCAGTTCTTC	CASSVTSGGDEQFF
TRBJ1-2	.	.	TRBV28	TGTGCCAGCAGTTTAGCCGGCATGCTTGGCTACACCTTC	CASSLAGMLGYTF
TRBJ2-1	.	.	TRBV6-5	TGTGCCAGCAGCAACGGGGATAGCCAGTACAATGAGCAGTTCTTC	CASSNGDSQYNEQFF
TRBJ2-2	.	few	TRBV18	TGTGCCAGCTCACCACTCAAGGGATCGAACACCGGGGAGCTGTTTTTT	CASSPLKGSNTGELFF
TRBJ2-7	.	.	TRBV21-1	TGTGCCAGCAGCAAAGGGAGTAGGTGCGAGCAGTACTTC	CASSKGSRCEQYF
TRBJ2-3	TRBD2	once	TRBV7-9	TGTGCCAGCAGCCCGGCAGCGGGGGGTAGCACAGATACGCAGTATTTT	CASSPAAGGSTDTQYF
TRBJ2-3	.	.	TRBV11-3	TGTGCCAGCAGCTCGGGCCTGGATACGCAGTATTTT	CASSSGLDTQYF
TRBJ1-1	.	.	TRBV14	TGTGCCAGCAGCCGACAGTTGAACACTGAAGCTTTCTTT	CASSRQLNTEAFF
TRBJ2-3	.	few	TRBV11-2	TGTGCCAGCAGCTTAGACTATGGGAGCACAGATACGCAGTATTTT	CASSLDYGSTDTQYF
TRBJ2-5	TRBD1	.	TRBV5-1	TGCGCCAGCAGCTTGGAGGGGGCCGCCGTAGAGACCCAGTACTTC	CASSLEGAAVETQYF
TRBJ1-6	.	few	TRBV6-1	TGTGCCAGCAGCGAAAGGGGAAACTCCTATAATTCACCCCTCCACTTT	CASSERGNSYNSPLHF